These 31 T cell receptor beta chains were sequenced from one sample in a study of CD8+ T cells in alopecia areata. After isolation, RNA underwent reverse transcription to generate cDNA as the sequencing template. Only in-frame clones appear in the TCRdb table, and some are missing; sequencing was by immunoSEQ multiplex PCR. The repertoire holds roughly 120,000 clones, with approximately 58% as singletons. Sequencing used CD4+ T cells sorted from blood. The receptors shown here come from a human donor in good health.

This chain links TRBV30 with TRBJ2-7; no definite D call. V was cut by 1 base and J by 3 bases, with 4 bases left in between. This CDR3 is 11 amino acids long. CDR1 and CDR2 (germline): GTSNPN, SVGIG (reference sequence). Here the CDR3 reads CAWSERYEQYF. Written as DNA, the CDR3 is TGTGCCTGGAGTGAGCGCTACGAGCAGTACTTC. Combining the CDR3 with reference TRBV30 and TRBJ2-7 gives the whole variable domain SQTIHQWPATLVQPVGSPLSLECTVEGTSNPNLYWYRQAAGRGLQLLFYSVGIGQISSEVPQNLSASRPQDRQFILSSKKLLLSDSGFYLCAWSERYEQYFGPGTRLTVT.

The chain recombines TRBV25-1 with TRBJ2-3; a weak D match, TRBD2 (6 bases). Trimming cost V 7 bases and J 4 bases, with 12 bases left between them. CDR1 MGHDK and CDR2 SYGVNS come from the germline V gene. The CDR3 extends over 13 amino acids. The CDR3 spells CASTRAGADTQYF. The CDR3 DNA reads TGTGCCAGCACCCGAGCGGGTGCAGATACGCAGTATTTT.

A single count supports this clone. The chain recombines TRBV7-2 with TRBJ2-1; D may be TRBD2 (6 bases). This CDR3 comprises 16 residues. Per germline, CDR1 SGHTA and CDR2 FQGNSA. Trimming cost V 2 bases and J 2 bases, with 13 bases left between them. CDR3 sequence: CASSLREAEPYNEQFF. In nucleotides, the CDR3 is TGTGCCAGCAGCTTAAGGGAGGCGGAACCCTACAATGAGCAGTTCTTC. The full variable domain, with the rest looked up from reference TRBV7-2 and TRBJ2-1, is GAGVSQSPSNKVTEKGKDVELRCDPISGHTALYWYRQSLGQGLEFLIYFQGNSAPDKSGLPSDRFSAERTGGSVSTLTIQRTQQEDSAVYLCASSLREAEPYNEQFFGPGTRLTVL.

J is TRBJ2-1 and V is TRBV5-6; D remains unclear. Germline V gene data show CDR1 as SGHDT and CDR2 as YYEEEE. CDR3 length equals 14 residues. The germline V and J ends were trimmed by 1 base and 2 bases, with 7 bases remaining between them. This CDR3 is CASSLPDTYNEQFF. CDR3 nucleotides: TGTGCCAGCAGCTTGCCAGACACCTACAATGAGCAGTTCTTC. Supplemented by reference TRBV5-6 and TRBJ2-1, the full variable domain reads DAGVTQSPTHLIKTRGQQVTLRCSPKSGHDTVSWYQQALGQGPQFIFQYYEEEERQRGNFPDRFSGHQFPNYSSELNVNALLLGDSALYLCASSLPDTYNEQFFGPGTRLTVL.

As regards this clone: Other nucleotide sequences from this sample produce the same CDR3. This chain links TRBV6-6 with TRBJ1-5, with D unclear. The CDR3 is 14 amino acids. Per germline, CDR1 MNHNY and CDR2 SVGAGI (reference sequence). Trimming took 6 bases from V and 2 from J, leaving 11 bases between them. The CDR3 nucleotides are TGTGCCAGCAGCCTCACCGGCGGCAATCAGCCCCAGCATTTT. This encodes CASSLTGGNQPQHF.

Concerning this clone: Germline is not matched at one junction end, which may reflect a read error. The V gene is TRBV4-2, the J gene TRBJ1-1; D is unresolved. Looked up from germline, CDR1 is LGHNA and CDR2 is YNFKEQ. The CDR3 has 16 residues. CDR3 coding DNA: TGTGCCAGCAGCCAAGAGGACCTCCCGCTGAAGACTGAAGCTTTCTTT. Its translation is CASSQEDLPLKTEAFF.

The chain recombines TRBV14 with TRBJ1-1; D unclear. V was shortened by 1 base and J by 4 bases, with 7 bases between the two germline ends. Looked up from germline, CDR1 is SGHDN and CDR2 is FVKESK. CDR3 length: 13 residues. CDR3 in DNA: TGTGCCAGCAGCCAAGCATTGGGCACTGAAGCTTTCTTT. It codes for CASSQALGTEAFF.

This rearrangement joins TRBV19 to TRBJ2-2, with D tentatively TRBD1 (6 bases). Trimming removed 6 bases at V and 7 bases at J, with 18 bases between. This CDR3 is built from 15 residues. CDR1 and CDR2 from the germline V gene are LNHDA and SQIVND (reference sequence). The CDR3 nucleotides read TGTGCCAGTAGGGGGCCAGGGGTTCCCGTCGGGGAGCTGTTTTTT. Protein sequence: CASRGPGVPVGELFF.

The CDR3 sequence: CASRGDSSYEQYF. The CDR3 DNA reads as TGCGCCAGCAGGGGTGACAGTTCCTACGAGCAGTACTTC. The chain couples TRBV5-1 to TRBJ2-7; the D gene is possibly TRBD1 (5 bases). The V end was cut by 5 bases, the J end by 1 base, with 10 bases between. CDR1 SGHRS and CDR2 YFSETQ come from the germline V gene. This CDR3 has 13 amino acids.

This chain connects TRBV19 to TRBJ2-3; 9 positions agree with TRBD2. This CDR3 is built from 14 residues. The ends lost 7 bases at V and 2 bases at J; junction bases unmatched: 4. Germline V gives CDR1 LNHDA, CDR2 SQIVND (reference sequence). CDR3 DNA: TGTGCCAGTATGCGGGGGGGCCTCACAGATACGCAGTATTTT. Translation: CASMRGGLTDTQYF.

This clone was seen a handful of times. The genes are TRBV7-2 and TRBJ2-3; TRBD2 agrees at 11 bases. Per the germline V gene, CDR1 is SGHTA and CDR2 is FQGNSA. The CDR3 is 14 amino acids. V gave up 5 bases and J gave up 3 bases; unmatched junction bases: 1. CDR3 sequence: CASSPSGGTDTQYF. DNA for the CDR3: TGTGCCAGCAGCCCTAGCGGGGGGACAGATACGCAGTATTTT. Looking up the rest from reference TRBV7-2 and TRBJ2-3 gives the full variable domain: GAGVSQSPSNKVTEKGKDVELRCDPISGHTALYWYRQSLGQGLEFLIYFQGNSAPDKSGLPSDRFSAERTGGSVSTLTIQRTQQEDSAVYLCASSPSGGTDTQYFGPGTRLTVL.

The table lists this clone with many counts. The V and J genes are TRBV4-1 and TRBJ1-1; TRBD1 matches at 7 bases. The V segment lost 4 bases and the J segment 11 bases; nucleotides outside the gene matches: 13. The germline V gene encodes CDR1 MGHRA and CDR2 YSYEKL. The CDR3 spans 14 residues. Here the CDR3 DNA reads TGCGCCAGCAGCCGCGAACAGGGGTACACCCTCGCTTTCTTT. Translated, it gives CASSREQGYTLAFF.

The gene calls are TRBV7-9 and TRBJ2-7; 8 bases fit TRBD2. The CDR3 runs 17 residues. J gave up 5 bases and V 2 bases, and 14 bases lay outside the gene matches. CDR1 is SEHNR and CDR2 is FQNEAQ in the germline V gene (reference sequence). The CDR3 protein is CASSLYGTRGGQDEQYF. CDR3 sequence (DNA): TGTGCCAGCAGCTTATACGGCACCCGGGGGGGTCAAGACGAGCAGTACTTC.

As concerns this clone: Lacking the conserved final phenylalanine or tryptophan, this CDR3 likely reflects a read error. No DNA is shown, since the ends of the CDR3 on it are uncertain; the CDR3 is the one TCRdb lists. This rearrangement joins TRBV6-5 to TRBJ1-4. The CDR3 comprises 9 residues, both ends counted. The germline gives CDR1 MNHEY, CDR2 SVGAGI. The CDR3 sequence: CANSRGLIS.

This chain uses TRBV27 with TRBJ1-6; no clear D gene. With 7 bases removed from V and 3 bases from J, the gap between germline ends came to 16 bases. Germline CDR1 is MNHEY and CDR2 is SMNVEV (reference sequence). The CDR3 runs to 16 residues. The CDR3 DNA follows: TGTGCCAGCACATACCTAACCGGGAACTATAATTCACCCCTCCACTTT. It specifies CASTYLTGNYNSPLHF.

This chain joins TRBV30 and TRBJ1-5; unclear D gene. CDR3 size: 14 residues. Germline assignment: CDR1 GTSNPN and CDR2 SVGIG (reference sequence). V was shortened by 3 bases and J by 2 bases, with 11 bases between the two germline ends. CDR3 amino acids: CAWRGLGGNQPQHF. The CDR3 DNA is TGTGCCTGGAGAGGTCTGGGCGGCAATCAGCCCCAGCATTTT.

This clone showed up just once. J is TRBJ2-3 and V is TRBV2, with TRBD2 matching 13 bases. V dropped 10 bases and J dropped 1; count of bases not matched to a gene: 2. Germline V gene lookup returns CDR1 SNHLY and CDR2 FYNNEI. The CDR3 has 14 residues. The CDR3: CATGLAGGTDTQYF. DNA of the CDR3: TGTGCCACCGGACTAGCGGGGGGCACAGATACGCAGTATTTT.

This clone has just a few counts. The chain links TRBV5-1 to TRBJ1-5; the D gene is possibly TRBD1 (5 bases). With 1 base removed from V and 4 bases from J, the gap between germline ends came to 9 bases. The CDR3 runs to 14 residues. The germline V gene encodes CDR1 SGHRS and CDR2 YFSETQ. The CDR3 DNA reads as TGCGCCAGCAGCTTGTCGGGGGATAATCAGCCCCAGCATTTT. Translating it yields CASSLSGDNQPQHF.

This rearrangement joins TRBV29-1 to TRBJ2-6; unclear D gene. The CDR3 consists of 16 residues. Per the germline V gene, CDR1 is SQVTM and CDR2 is ANQGSEA. V lost 4 bases and J 0 bases, leaving 13 bases between the germline ends. CDR3 DNA sequence: TGCAGCGTTGTAGTCGCCAGAACCTCTGGGGCCAACGTCCTGACTTTC. Its translation is CSVVVARTSGANVLTF.

The chain joins TRBV4-1 to TRBJ1-1; D is ambiguous. Germline V gene data show CDR1 as MGHRA and CDR2 as YSYEKL. V lost 4 bases to trimming and J lost 2 bases, with 14 bases between them. The length of the CDR3 is 15 residues. The chain's CDR3 is CASSLGYGINTEAFF. DNA for the CDR3: TGCGCCAGCAGCCTCGGATATGGCATTAACACTGAAGCTTTCTTT.

The V and J genes are TRBV5-1 and TRBJ2-5, with D tentatively TRBD1 (5 bases). Germline CDR1 and CDR2: SGHRS and YFSETQ. This CDR3 is 16 amino acids long. Trimming left V 0 bases short and J 9 bases short, with 21 bases between. The CDR3 DNA sequence: TGCGCCAGCAGCTTGGCCTCCGACAGATCAAGAGACCCCCAGTACTTC. This sequence encodes CASSLASDRSRDPQYF.

This rearrangement joins TRBV2 to TRBJ2-3, with D perhaps assigned TRBD1 or TRBD2 (5 bases each). The CDR3 totals 15 residues. Germline CDR1 and CDR2: SNHLY and FYNNEI. V was cut by 9 bases and J by 2 bases, with 18 bases left in between. Here the CDR3 reads CASRRDAGDTDTQYF. The CDR3 bases are TGTGCCAGTCGCAGGGATGCGGGTGACACAGATACGCAGTATTTT.

This clone has only a few counts. This chain uses TRBV4-1 with TRBJ1-2; 7 bases are shared with TRBD1. Germline CDR1 MGHRA, CDR2 YSYEKL. Losses at the gene ends were 7 bases for V and 5 bases for J; bases not matched to a gene: 13. The CDR3 covers 15 residues. The CDR3 DNA follows: TGCGCCAGCAACGAGAGACAGGGTATTCAGTATGGCTACACCTTC. It specifies CASNERQGIQYGYTF.

With respect to this clone: Compared with germline, one end of the junction differs, possibly owing to a read error. This rearrangement joins TRBV30 to TRBJ1-1, with D hard to call. The CDR3 loop spans 8 amino acids. CDR1 and CDR2 from the germline V gene are GTSNPN and SVGIG (reference sequence). The CDR3 region is CAWSASHF. The CDR3 DNA reads as TGTGCCTGGAGCGCGTCCCACTTT.

The chain uses TRBV10-3 and TRBJ2-5; the D gene is possibly TRBD2 (6 bases). Germline CDR1 and CDR2: ENHRY and SYGVKD. CDR3 length equals 15 residues. Between the trimmed V and J ends, which lost 0 bases and 5 bases, there was a span of 13 bases. CDR3 sequence (DNA): TGTGCCATCAGTGAGTCGGGGGGTACCCAGGAGACCCAGTACTTC. Protein: CAISESGGTQETQYF.

This clone was detected many times. The rearrangement joins TRBV7-8 to TRBJ2-5; D may correspond to TRBD1 or TRBD2 (6 bases each). Trimming cost V 4 bases and J 6 bases, with 21 bases left between them. Germline V gene sequence: CDR1 SGHVS, CDR2 FQNEAQ. The CDR3 length is 16 residues. The CDR3 DNA reads TGTGCCAGCAGCTCTGGGACGGGGGCTCCCAGGCAGACCCAGTACTTC. This codes for CASSSGTGAPRQTQYF.

This rearrangement joins TRBV9 to TRBJ1-2, with D possibly TRBD1 on 5 matching bases. This CDR3 is 14 amino acids long. Trimming pared 0 bases from V and 6 bases from J, leaving 12 bases between. Germline assignment: CDR1 SGDLS and CDR2 YYNGEE. This CDR3 is CASSVDPQGDGYTF. CDR3 nucleotides: TGTGCCAGCAGCGTAGACCCCCAGGGTGATGGCTACACCTTC. Complete variable domain (other parts from reference TRBV9 and TRBJ1-2): DSGVTQTPKHLITATGQRVTLRCSPRSGDLSVYWYQQSLDQGLQFLIQYYNGEERAKGNILERFSAQQFPDLHSELNLSSLELGDSALYFCASSVDPQGDGYTFGSGTRLTVV.

The chain employs TRBV7-9 and TRBJ1-1; D remains unclear. Looked up from germline, CDR1 is SEHNR and CDR2 is FQNEAQ (reference sequence). The V and J ends lost 7 bases and 1 base respectively, with 22 bases between them. There are 17 residues in the CDR3. This CDR3 is CASTSADFNPRNTEAFF. DNA of the CDR3: TGTGCCAGCACCTCTGCGGACTTCAACCCGCGGAACACTGAAGCTTTCTTT.

This chain joins TRBV29-1 and TRBJ2-3; TRBD1 matches at 10 bases. Unmatched junction bases numbered 2, after V lost 4 bases and J lost 1 base. This CDR3 comprises 14 residues. Germline CDR1 and CDR2: SQVTM and ANQGSEA. CDR3 residues: CSVVGTGGTDTQYF. CDR3 nucleotides: TGCAGCGTTGTAGGGACAGGGGGCACAGATACGCAGTATTTT.

V and J are TRBV25-1 and TRBJ1-2, with unresolved D. Germline lookup yields CDR1 MGHDK and CDR2 SYGVNS. Trimming shortened V by 4 bases and J by 4 bases, and 7 bases separated the two germline ends. The CDR3 runs 12 residues. In DNA, the CDR3 is TGTGCCAGCAGTGCGTCGGGCTATGGCTACACCTTC. Protein sequence: CASSASGYGYTF.

This chain uses TRBV29-1 with TRBJ1-2, with 8 bases aligning to TRBD1. V gave up 4 bases and J gave up 2 bases; unmatched junction bases: 12. CDR3 length equals 16 residues. Germline V lookup: CDR1 SQVTM, CDR2 ANQGSEA. The CDR3 loop reads CSVGRDRLNLNYGYTF. The DNA for the CDR3 is TGCAGCGTTGGAAGGGACAGGCTCAACCTAAACTATGGCTACACCTTC.